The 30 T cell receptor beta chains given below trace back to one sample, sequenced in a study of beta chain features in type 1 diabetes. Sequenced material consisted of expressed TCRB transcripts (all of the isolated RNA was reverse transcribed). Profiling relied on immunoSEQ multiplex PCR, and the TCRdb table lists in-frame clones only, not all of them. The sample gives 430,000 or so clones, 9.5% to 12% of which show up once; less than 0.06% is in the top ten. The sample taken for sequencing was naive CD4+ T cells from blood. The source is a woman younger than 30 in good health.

The CDR3 loop is CASSRQPTGTNFLTGELFF. The CDR3 DNA reads as TGCGCCAGCAGCCGACAACCAACAGGGACGAATTTTTTGACCGGGGAGCTGTTTTTT. The genes are TRBV5-1 and TRBJ2-2, with D possibly being TRBD1 (6 bases). V shed 4 bases and J shed 5 bases, with 27 bases lying between them. Germline values: CDR1 SGHRS, CDR2 YFSETQ. The CDR3 spans 19 residues.

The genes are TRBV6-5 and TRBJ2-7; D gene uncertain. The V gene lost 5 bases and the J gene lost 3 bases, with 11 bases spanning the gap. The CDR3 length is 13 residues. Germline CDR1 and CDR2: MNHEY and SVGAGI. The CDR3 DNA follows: TGTGCCAGCAGTCCCTCGGACCGCTACGAGCAGTACTTC. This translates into CASSPSDRYEQYF.

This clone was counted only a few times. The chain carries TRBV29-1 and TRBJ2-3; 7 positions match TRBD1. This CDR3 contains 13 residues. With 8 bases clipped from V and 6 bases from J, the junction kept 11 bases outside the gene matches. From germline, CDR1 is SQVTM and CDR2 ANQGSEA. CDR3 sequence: CSLRVQGSDTQYF. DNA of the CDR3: TGCAGCCTCCGAGTACAGGGGTCCGATACGCAGTATTTT.

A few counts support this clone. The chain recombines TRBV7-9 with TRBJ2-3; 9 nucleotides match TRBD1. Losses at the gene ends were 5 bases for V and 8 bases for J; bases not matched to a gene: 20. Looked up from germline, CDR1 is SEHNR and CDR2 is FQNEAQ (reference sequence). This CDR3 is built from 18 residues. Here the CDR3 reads CASSRPGTGLGSISTQYF. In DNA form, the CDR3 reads TGTGCCAGCAGCCGTCCCGGGACAGGGCTGGGCTCTATAAGTACGCAGTATTTT.

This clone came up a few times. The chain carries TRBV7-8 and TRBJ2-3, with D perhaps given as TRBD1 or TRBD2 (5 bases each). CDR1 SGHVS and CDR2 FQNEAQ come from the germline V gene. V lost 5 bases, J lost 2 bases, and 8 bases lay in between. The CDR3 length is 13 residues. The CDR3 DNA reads TGTGCCAGCAGCCCGGGGACCACAGATACGCAGTATTTT. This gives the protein CASSPGTTDTQYF.

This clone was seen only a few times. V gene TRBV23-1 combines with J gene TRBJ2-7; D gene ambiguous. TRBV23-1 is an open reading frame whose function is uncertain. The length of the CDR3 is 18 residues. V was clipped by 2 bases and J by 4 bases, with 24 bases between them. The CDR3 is CASSQPVACQNLKYEQYV. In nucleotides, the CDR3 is TGCGCCAGCAGTCAACCTGTTGCGTGTCAGAACCTGAAGTACGAGCAGTACGTC.

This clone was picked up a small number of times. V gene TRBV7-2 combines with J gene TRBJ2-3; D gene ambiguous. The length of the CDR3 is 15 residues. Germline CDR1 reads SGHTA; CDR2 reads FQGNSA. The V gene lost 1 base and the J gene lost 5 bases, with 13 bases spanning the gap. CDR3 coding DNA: TGTGCCAGCAGCTTAGTGGCAGCTTACGAAGATACGCAGTATTTT. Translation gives CASSLVAAYEDTQYF.

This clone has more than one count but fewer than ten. The CDR3 protein is CASSRRTRNTDTQYF. CDR3 nucleotide sequence: TGTGCCAGCAGTCGGAGGACTAGAAACACAGATACGCAGTATTTT. The chain recombines TRBV7-2 with TRBJ2-3; 7 nucleotides match TRBD2. With 6 bases clipped from V and 2 bases from J, the junction kept 8 bases outside the gene matches. The CDR3 is 15 residues long. CDR1 is SGHTA and CDR2 is FQGNSA in the germline V gene.

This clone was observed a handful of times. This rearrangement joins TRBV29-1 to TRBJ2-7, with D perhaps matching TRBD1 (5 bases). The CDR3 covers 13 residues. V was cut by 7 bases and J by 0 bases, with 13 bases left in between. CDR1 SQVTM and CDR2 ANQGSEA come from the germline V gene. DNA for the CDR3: TGCAGCGCCCGACAGACCAGCTCCTACGAGCAGTACTTC. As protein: CSARQTSSYEQYF.

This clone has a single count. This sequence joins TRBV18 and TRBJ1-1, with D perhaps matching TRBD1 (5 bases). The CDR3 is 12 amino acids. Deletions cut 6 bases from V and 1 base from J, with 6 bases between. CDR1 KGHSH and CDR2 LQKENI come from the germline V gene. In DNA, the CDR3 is TGTGCCAGCTCTACAGGGAACACTGAAGCTTTCTTT. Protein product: CASSTGNTEAFF.

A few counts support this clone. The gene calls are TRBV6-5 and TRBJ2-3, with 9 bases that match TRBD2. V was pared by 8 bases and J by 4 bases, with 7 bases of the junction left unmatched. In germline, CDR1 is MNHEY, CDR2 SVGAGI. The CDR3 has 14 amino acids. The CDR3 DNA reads TGTGCCAGCGGTAGCGGGAGAAGGGCAGATACGCAGTATTTT. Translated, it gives CASGSGRRADTQYF.

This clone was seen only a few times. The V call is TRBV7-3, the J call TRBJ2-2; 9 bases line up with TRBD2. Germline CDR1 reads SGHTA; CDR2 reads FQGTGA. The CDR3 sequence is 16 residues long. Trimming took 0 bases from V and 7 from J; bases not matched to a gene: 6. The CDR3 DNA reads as TGTGCCAGCAGCTTAACCCTAGCGGGAAATATCGGGGAGCTGTTTTTT. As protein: CASSLTLAGNIGELFF. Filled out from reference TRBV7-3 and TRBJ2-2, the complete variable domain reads GAGVSQTPSNKVTEKGKYVELRCDPISGHTALYWYRQSLGQGPEFLIYFQGTGAADDSGLPNDRFFAVRPEGSVSTLKIQRTERGDSAVYLCASSLTLAGNIGELFFGEGSRLTVL.

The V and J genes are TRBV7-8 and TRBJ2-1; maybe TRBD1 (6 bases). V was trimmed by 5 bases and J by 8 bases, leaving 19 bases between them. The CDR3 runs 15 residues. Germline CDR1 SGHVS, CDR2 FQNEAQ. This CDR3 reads CASSRQQGVFDEQFF. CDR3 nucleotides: TGTGCCAGCAGCCGTCAACAGGGAGTTTTCGATGAGCAGTTCTTC.

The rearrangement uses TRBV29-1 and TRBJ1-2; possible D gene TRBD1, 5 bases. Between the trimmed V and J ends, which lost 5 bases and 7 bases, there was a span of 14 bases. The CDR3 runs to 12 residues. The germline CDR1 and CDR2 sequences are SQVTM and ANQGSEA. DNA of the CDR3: TGCAGCGTTACAGCGACAGCGGGTGGCTACACCTTC. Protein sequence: CSVTATAGGYTF. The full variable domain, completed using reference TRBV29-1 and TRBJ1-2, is SAVISQKPSRDICQRGTSLTIQCQVDSQVTMMFWYRQQPGQSLTLIATANQGSEATYESGFVIDKFPISRPNLTFSTLTVSNMSPEDSSIYLCSVTATAGGYTFGSGTRLTVV.

CDR3 sequence: CASNAPGLNSPLHF. The CDR3 bases are TGTGCCAGCAACGCTCCGGGGCTCAATTCACCCCTCCACTTT. The chain joins TRBV7-2 to TRBJ1-6; possibly TRBD1 for D (5 bases). The germline CDR1 and CDR2 sequences are SGHTA and FQGNSA. The CDR3 consists of 14 residues. With 7 bases removed from V and 7 bases from J, the gap between germline ends came to 14 bases.

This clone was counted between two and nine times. The CDR3 protein is CASSVGAGGPETQYF. The CDR3 bases are TGTGCCAGCAGCGTAGGAGCGGGGGGGCCGGAGACCCAGTACTTC. This chain uses TRBV9 with TRBJ2-5, with 10 bases matching TRBD2. The CDR3 covers 15 residues. V lost 0 bases to trimming and J lost 5 bases; unmatched junction nucleotides: 4. Germline CDR1 reads SGDLS; CDR2 reads YYNGEE.

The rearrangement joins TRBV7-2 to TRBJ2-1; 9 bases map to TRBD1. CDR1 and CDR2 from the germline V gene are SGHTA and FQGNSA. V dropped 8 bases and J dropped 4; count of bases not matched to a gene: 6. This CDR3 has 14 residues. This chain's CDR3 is CASQGQGYYNEQFF. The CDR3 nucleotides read TGTGCCAGCCAGGGACAGGGATATTACAATGAGCAGTTCTTC.

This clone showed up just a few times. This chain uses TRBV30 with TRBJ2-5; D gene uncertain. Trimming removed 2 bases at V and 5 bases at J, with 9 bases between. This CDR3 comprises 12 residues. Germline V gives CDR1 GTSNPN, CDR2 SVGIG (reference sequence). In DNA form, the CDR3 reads TGTGCCTGGAGTCCAATAGGGGAGACCCAGTACTTC. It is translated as CAWSPIGETQYF. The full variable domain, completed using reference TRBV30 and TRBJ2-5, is SQTIHQWPATLVQPVGSPLSLECTVEGTSNPNLYWYRQAAGRGLQLLFYSVGIGQISSEVPQNLSASRPQDRQFILSSKKLLLSDSGFYLCAWSPIGETQYFGPGTRLLVL.

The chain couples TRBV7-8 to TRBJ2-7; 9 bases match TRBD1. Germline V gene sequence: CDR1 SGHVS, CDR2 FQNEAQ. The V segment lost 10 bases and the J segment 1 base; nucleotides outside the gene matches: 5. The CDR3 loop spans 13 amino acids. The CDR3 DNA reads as TGTGCCACGGGACAGGGACGTTCCTACGAGCAGTACGTC. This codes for CATGQGRSYEQYV.

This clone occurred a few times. The chain's CDR3 is CASSVGRDRGYTF. The CDR3 nucleotides are TGTGCCAGCAGCGTAGGCAGGGACCGTGGCTACACCTTC. The rearrangement joins TRBV9 to TRBJ1-2; a possible D gene is TRBD1 (5 bases). This CDR3 has 13 amino acids. Germline V gives CDR1 SGDLS, CDR2 YYNGEE. V lost 0 bases and J 7 bases, leaving 10 bases between the germline ends.

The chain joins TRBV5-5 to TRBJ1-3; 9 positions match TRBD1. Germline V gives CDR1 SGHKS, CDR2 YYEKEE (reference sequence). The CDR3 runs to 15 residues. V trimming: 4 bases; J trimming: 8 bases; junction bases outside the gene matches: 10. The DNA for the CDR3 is TGTGCCAGCAGCCTCCGGGACAGGGTGTTCGACACCATATATTTT. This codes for CASSLRDRVFDTIYF.

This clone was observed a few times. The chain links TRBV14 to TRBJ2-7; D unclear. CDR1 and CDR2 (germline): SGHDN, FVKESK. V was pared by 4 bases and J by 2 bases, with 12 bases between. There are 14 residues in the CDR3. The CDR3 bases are TGTGCCAGCAGCCCTCGAGACCGGACCTACGAGCAGTACGTC. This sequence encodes CASSPRDRTYEQYV.

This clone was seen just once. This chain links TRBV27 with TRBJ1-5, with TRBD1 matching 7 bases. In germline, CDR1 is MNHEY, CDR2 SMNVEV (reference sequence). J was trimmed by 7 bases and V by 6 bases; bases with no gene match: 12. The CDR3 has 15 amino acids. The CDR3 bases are TGTGCCAGCAGCCCACGGGACAGAGAAAACCAGCCCCAGCATTTT. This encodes CASSPRDRENQPQHF.

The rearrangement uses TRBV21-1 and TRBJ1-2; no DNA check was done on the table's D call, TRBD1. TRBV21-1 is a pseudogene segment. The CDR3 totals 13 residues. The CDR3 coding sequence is TGTGCCACCAACATCAGGGCGGCCTATGGCTACACCTTC. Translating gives CATNIRAAYGYTF.

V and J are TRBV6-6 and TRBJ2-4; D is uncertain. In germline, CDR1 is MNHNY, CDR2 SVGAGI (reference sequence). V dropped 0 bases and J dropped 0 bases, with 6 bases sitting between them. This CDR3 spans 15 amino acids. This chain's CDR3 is CASSYSLVAKNIQYF. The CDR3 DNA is TGTGCCAGCAGTTACTCTCTTGTAGCCAAAAACATTCAGTACTTC.

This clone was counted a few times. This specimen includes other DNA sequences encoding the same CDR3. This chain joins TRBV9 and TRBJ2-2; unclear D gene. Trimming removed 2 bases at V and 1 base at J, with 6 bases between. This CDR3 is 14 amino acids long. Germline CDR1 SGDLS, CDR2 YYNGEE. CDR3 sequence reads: CASSVGLNTGELFF. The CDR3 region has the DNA TGTGCCAGCAGCGTTGGGCTGAACACCGGGGAGCTGTTTTTT.

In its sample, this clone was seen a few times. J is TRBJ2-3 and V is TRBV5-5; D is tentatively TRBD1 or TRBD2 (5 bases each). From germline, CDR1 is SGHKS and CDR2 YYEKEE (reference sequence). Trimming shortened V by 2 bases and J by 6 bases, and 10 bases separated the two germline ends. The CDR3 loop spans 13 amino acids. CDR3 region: CASSLIRGDTQYF. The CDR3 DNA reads TGTGCCAGCAGCTTAATCCGGGGCGATACGCAGTATTTT. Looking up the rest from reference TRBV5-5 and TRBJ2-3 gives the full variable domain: DAGVTQSPTHLIKTRGQQVTLRCSPISGHKSVSWYQQVLGQGPQFIFQYYEKEERGRGNFPDRFSARQFPNYSSELNVNALLLGDSALYLCASSLIRGDTQYFGPGTRLTVL.

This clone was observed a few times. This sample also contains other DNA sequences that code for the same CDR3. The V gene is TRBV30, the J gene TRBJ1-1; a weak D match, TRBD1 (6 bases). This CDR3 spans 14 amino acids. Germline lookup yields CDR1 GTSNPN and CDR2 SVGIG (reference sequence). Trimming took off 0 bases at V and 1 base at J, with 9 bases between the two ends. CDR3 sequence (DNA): TGTGCCTGGAGTGTCCGCAGGGGGAACACTGAAGCTTTCTTT. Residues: CAWSVRRGNTEAFF. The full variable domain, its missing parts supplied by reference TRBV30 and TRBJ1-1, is SQTIHQWPATLVQPVGSPLSLECTVEGTSNPNLYWYRQAAGRGLQLLFYSVGIGQISSEVPQNLSASRPQDRQFILSSKKLLLSDSGFYLCAWSVRRGNTEAFFGQGTRLTVV.

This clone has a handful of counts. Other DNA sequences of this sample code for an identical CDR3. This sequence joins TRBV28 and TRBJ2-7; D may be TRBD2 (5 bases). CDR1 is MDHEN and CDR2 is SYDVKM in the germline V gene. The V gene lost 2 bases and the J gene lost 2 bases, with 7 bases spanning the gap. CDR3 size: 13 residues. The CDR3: CASSLGGTYEQYV. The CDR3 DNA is TGTGCCAGCAGTTTAGGAGGAACCTACGAGCAGTACGTC.

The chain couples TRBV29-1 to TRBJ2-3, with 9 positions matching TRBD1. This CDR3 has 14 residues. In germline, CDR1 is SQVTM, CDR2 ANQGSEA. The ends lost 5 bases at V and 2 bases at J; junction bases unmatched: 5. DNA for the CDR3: TGCAGCGTTCCACAGGGGGCGAACACAGATACGCAGTATTTT. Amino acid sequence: CSVPQGANTDTQYF.